The clone carrying this TCR beta chain has at least ten counts. Exclusion covered patients with other autoimmune diseases or uncontrolled infections (as well as pregnancy or lactation). Clinical symptoms, serum thyroxine, TRAb, thyroid ultrasound and orbital computed tomography determined diagnosis. Researchers took RNA transcripts and amplified TCR beta CDR3 regions from them. RT-PCR was first run with HTBI primers, then multiplex PCR in a second round. TCRdb processed the multiplex PCR reads anew with MiXCR; each CDR3 protein has one entry. The sample lists about 620,000 distinct CDR3 sequences; 22% were seen once. This CDR3 has 10 amino acids. Germline CDR1 is SQVTM and CDR2 is ANQGSEA. V lost 6 bases, J lost 2 bases, and 4 bases lay in between. This sample was included in a study of Graves' ophthalmopathy and Graves' hyperthyroidism.

The rearrangement joins TRBV29-1 to TRBJ1-1; D is undetermined. Sequencing used peripheral blood. This clonotype originated in a woman in her late teens or twenties with stable Graves' hyperthyroidism. Some clones in this sample may be carry-over from other donors' samples. The CDR3 DNA is TGCAGCGTAAAAAACACTGAAGCTTTCTTT. Translating it yields CSVKNTEAFF.